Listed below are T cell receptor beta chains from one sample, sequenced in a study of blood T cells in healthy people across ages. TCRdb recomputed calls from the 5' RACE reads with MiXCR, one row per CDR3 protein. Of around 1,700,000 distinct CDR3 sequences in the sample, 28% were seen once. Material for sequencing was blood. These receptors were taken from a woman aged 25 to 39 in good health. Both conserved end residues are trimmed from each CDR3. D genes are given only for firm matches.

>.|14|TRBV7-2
ASSPSAGGAHNEQF
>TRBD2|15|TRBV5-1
ASSSRRGAGAYNEQY
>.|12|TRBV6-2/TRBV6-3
ASSVWPGTGELF
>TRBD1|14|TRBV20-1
SAQSGTGLGRQPQH
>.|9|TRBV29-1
SAESGAGYT
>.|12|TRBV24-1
ATQGGGIGDTQY
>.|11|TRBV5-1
ASSHPTDGEAF
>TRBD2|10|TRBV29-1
SGTGGVNEQF
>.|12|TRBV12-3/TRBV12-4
ASSWEGRHQPQH
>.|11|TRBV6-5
ASMTAGHEKLF
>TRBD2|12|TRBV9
ASSGAGGTYEQY
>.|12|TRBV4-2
ASSQGGEEYEQY
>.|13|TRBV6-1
ASSELGYSSYEQY
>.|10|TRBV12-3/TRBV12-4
ASRDADFPQY
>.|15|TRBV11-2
ASSLEPIRAGANVLT
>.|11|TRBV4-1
ASSHEVAYEQY
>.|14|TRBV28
ASNPADQGGPREQF
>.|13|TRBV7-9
ASSKLASFTDTQY
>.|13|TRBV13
ASSSVGGLSYEQF
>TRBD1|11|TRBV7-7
ATPDRDNEKLF
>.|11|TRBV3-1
ASSHGGRSIQY
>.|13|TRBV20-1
SARPESLSYNEQF
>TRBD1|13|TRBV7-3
ASSPEGTVTDTQY
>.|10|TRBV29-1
SVGRLGNEQF
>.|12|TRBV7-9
ASSLEGFASEQF
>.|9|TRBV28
AGGGPTEAF
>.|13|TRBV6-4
ASSDSPSGANVLT
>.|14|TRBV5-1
ASRSTGGESTDTQY
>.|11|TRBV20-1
SARQEVLGTQY
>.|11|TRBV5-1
ASSFEGGEAQY
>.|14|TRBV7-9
ASSSLKGTPYNEQF
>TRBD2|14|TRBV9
ASSALGGGNTGELF
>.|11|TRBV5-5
AGRPAEPYEQY
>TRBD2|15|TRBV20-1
SAYWSSGLAGGNEQF
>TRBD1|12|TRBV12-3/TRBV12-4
ASRTTGGGTEAF
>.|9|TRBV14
ASSRTERAF
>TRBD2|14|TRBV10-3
AISERSGGTTDTQY
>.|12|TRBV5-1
ASSGGLPACEQY
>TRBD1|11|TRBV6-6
ASRNDRDHGYT
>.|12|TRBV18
ASSSSQGHYEQY
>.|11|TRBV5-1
ASSLASAEEAF
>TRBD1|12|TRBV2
ASTLDRDQETQY
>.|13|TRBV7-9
ASSLRQEEGYGYT
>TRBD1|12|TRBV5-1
VSSLGDRVETQY
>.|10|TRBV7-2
ASGQRTDTQY
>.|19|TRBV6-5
ASSYLVGTTLLGLINTEAF
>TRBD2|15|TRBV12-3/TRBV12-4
ASSPRTSGIQGNEQF
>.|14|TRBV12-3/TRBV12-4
ASRYSGAGSAYEQY
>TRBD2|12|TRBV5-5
ASSWGLAVYEQY
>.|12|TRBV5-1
ASSSADLAQGQF
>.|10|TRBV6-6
ASNRAGSGYT
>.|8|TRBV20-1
SARTSEAF
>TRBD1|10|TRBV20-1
SAFGQGYEQF
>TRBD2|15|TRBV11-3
ASSLATSGRAANEQF
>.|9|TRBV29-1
SVTEGVEQY
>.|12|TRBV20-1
SARERGPQETQY
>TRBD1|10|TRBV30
AWRGTVHVYT